The 20 T cell receptor beta chains presented below share a single source sample, sequenced in a study of control samples from healthy donors and cancer patients. Repertoires were generated with immunoSEQ multiplex PCR, while TCRdb's copy carries only in-frame clones and drops some. The sample shows around 100,000 clones, around nine tenths of them seen only once. Sequenced input: PBMCs. All receptors derive from a man aged 55 to 70 with lung cancer.

V is TRBV12-3 or TRBV12-4 and J is TRBJ1-1, with unresolved D. V lost 5 bases and J 4 bases, leaving 11 bases between the germline ends. This CDR3 spans 13 amino acids. Here the CDR3 reads CASSPGGFTEAFF. DNA for the CDR3: TGTGCCAGCAGTCCTGGAGGTTTCACTGAAGCTTTCTTT.

The chain links TRBV7-3 to TRBJ2-2, with 11 bases fitting TRBD1. Germline V gives CDR1 SGHTA, CDR2 FQGTGA. Trimming at V came to 1 base and at J to 4 bases, leaving 5 bases not matched to a gene. CDR3 length: 17 amino acids. As DNA, the CDR3 is TGTGCCAGCAGCTTAAGCCAGGGACAGGGGGTCACCGGGGAGCTGTTTTTT. Encoded protein: CASSLSQGQGVTGELFF.

This clone was counted a single time. The chain uses TRBV27 and TRBJ2-5; D is unclear. This CDR3 comprises 17 residues. Trimming removed 5 bases at V and 3 bases at J, with 22 bases between. Looked up from germline, CDR1 is MNHEY and CDR2 is SMNVEV (reference sequence). The CDR3 DNA follows: TGTGCCAGCAGTCGAACCTTGGACCATACCTCCAAAGAGACCCAGTACTTC. This sequence encodes CASSRTLDHTSKETQYF.

The chain joins TRBV5-4 to TRBJ1-3, with D perhaps matching TRBD1 (5 bases). The length of the CDR3 is 16 residues. Germline lookup yields CDR1 SGHNT and CDR2 YYREEE (reference sequence). Trimming removed 0 bases from V and 3 bases from J, with 13 bases in between. The DNA of the CDR3 is TGTGCCAGCAGCTTGGTGCAGGGAGGGAGTGGAAACACCATATATTTT. Residues: CASSLVQGGSGNTIYF.

J is TRBJ2-2 and V is TRBV5-1; D is possibly TRBD1 (6 bases). V was pared by 3 bases and J by 4 bases, with 13 bases between. CDR3 length equals 15 residues. The germline V gene has CDR1 SGHRS and CDR2 YFSETQ. CDR3 sequence (DNA): TGCGCCAGCAGCTACAGGGCCCCGAGCACCGGGGAGCTGTTTTTT. It codes for CASSYRAPSTGELFF.

V is TRBV7-2 and J is TRBJ2-2, with 11 bases that match TRBD1. The germline V gene has CDR1 SGHTA and CDR2 FQGNSA. After removal of 4 bases from V and 4 bases from J, the junction contained 2 bases not matched to a gene. There are 15 residues in the CDR3. This CDR3 is CASSYGTGGTGELFF. Here the CDR3 DNA reads TGTGCCAGCAGCTACGGGACAGGGGGCACCGGGGAGCTGTTTTTT.

This clone was detected only a few times. The rearrangement uses TRBV7-2 and TRBJ2-1; tentative D call: TRBD2 (7 bases). This CDR3 comprises 14 residues. V was cut by 3 bases and J by 8 bases, with 14 bases left in between. CDR1 is SGHTA, CDR2 FQGNSA, per germline. CDR3 nucleotides: TGTGCCAGCAGCTTGAGGGGGGGCCTCCATGAGCAGTTCTTC. Its translation: CASSLRGGLHEQFF.

The chain has TRBV4-2 and TRBJ2-7, with unresolved D. CDR3 length equals 18 residues. The germline CDR1 and CDR2 sequences are LGHNA and YNFKEQ. The ends were cut back, 2 bases at V and 4 bases at J, with 24 bases in the middle. The CDR3 DNA reads TGTGCCAGCAGCCAAAGACGGTACTTACTCCGAGGCCCTTACGAGCAGTACGTC. This encodes CASSQRRYLLRGPYEQYV.

The V gene is TRBV7-9, the J gene TRBJ2-7, with no clear D. CDR3 length: 14 amino acids. Trimming stripped 1 base from V and 6 bases from J, with 13 bases between. Looked up from germline, CDR1 is SEHNR and CDR2 is FQNEAQ (reference sequence). CDR3: CASSLGADPGEQYF. The CDR3 DNA is TGTGCCAGCAGCTTAGGGGCCGACCCGGGCGAGCAGTACTTC.

The chain employs TRBV20-1 and TRBJ1-2; 7 positions match TRBD1. This CDR3 is 11 amino acids long. V shed 6 bases, J shed 7 bases, and the junction held 5 bases outside the gene matches. Germline V CDR1 and CDR2: DFQATT, SNEGSKA (reference sequence). Here the CDR3 reads CSARQGFGYTF. CDR3 sequence (DNA): TGCAGTGCAAGACAGGGCTTTGGCTACACCTTC.

The gene calls are TRBV6-1 and TRBJ2-1; TRBD1 agrees at 7 bases. The CDR3 is 14 amino acids. Per germline, CDR1 MNHNS and CDR2 SASEGT. J was trimmed by 3 bases and V by 3 bases; bases with no gene match: 2. CDR3 loop: CASSEDRNYNEQFF. Written as DNA, the CDR3 is TGTGCCAGCAGTGAGGACAGGAACTACAATGAGCAGTTCTTC.

This clone occurred a few times. The rearrangement joins TRBV2 to TRBJ2-7; possibly TRBD1 for D (5 bases). CDR1 SNHLY and CDR2 FYNNEI come from the germline V gene. The CDR3 covers 14 residues. V dropped 4 bases and J dropped 2 bases, with 12 bases sitting between them. This CDR3 reads CASSGQGRAYEQYV. The CDR3, as DNA: TGTGCCAGCAGTGGGCAGGGTAGAGCCTACGAGCAGTACGTC.

This clone occurred once. The CDR3 DNA reads as TGTGCCAGCAAGCTGAACACCGGGGAGCTGTTTTTT. This sequence encodes CASKLNTGELFF. This chain connects TRBV6-5 to TRBJ2-2; D gene ambiguous. The CDR3 runs 12 residues. Germline loops: CDR1 MNHEY, CDR2 SVGAGI. Trimming cost V 7 bases and J 1 base, with 4 bases left between them.

This chain links TRBV18 with TRBJ1-1; D not certain. Germline lookup yields CDR1 KGHSH and CDR2 LQKENI. The length of the CDR3 is 15 residues. Between the trimmed V and J ends, which lost 0 bases and 3 bases, there was a span of 11 bases. The CDR3 DNA is TGTGCCAGCTCACCACCCTACACCCCAGACACTGAAGCTTTCTTT. Encoded protein: CASSPPYTPDTEAFF.

This chain uses TRBV6-5 with TRBJ2-1, with a weak D call TRBD2 (5 bases). The CDR3 spans 13 residues. Germline V gene lookup returns CDR1 MNHEY and CDR2 SVGAGI. The germline V and J ends were trimmed by 6 bases and 9 bases, with 15 bases remaining between them. CDR3 sequence reads: CASRTPPSGEQFF. For the CDR3, the DNA is TGTGCCAGCAGAACCCCACCCAGCGGTGAGCAGTTCTTC.

The CDR3 DNA reads TGTGCCAGCAGTTTATCCGGTACCGGGGAGCTGTTTTTT. Residues: CASSLSGTGELFF. The chain couples TRBV27 to TRBJ2-2; D ambiguous. This CDR3 has 13 residues. The ends were cut back, 0 bases at V and 5 bases at J, with 4 bases in the middle. Germline V gives CDR1 MNHEY, CDR2 SMNVEV (reference sequence).

This sequence joins TRBV30 and TRBJ1-3, with 8 bases fitting TRBD1. J gave up 1 base and V 2 bases, and 4 bases lay outside the gene matches. This CDR3 region has 15 residues. Germline-derived CDR1 and CDR2 are GTSNPN and SVGIG (reference sequence). As DNA, the CDR3 is TGTGCCTGGAGTTTAACAGGGGGTTCTGGAAACACCATATATTTT. Protein product: CAWSLTGGSGNTIYF.

This clone was recorded only once. The V gene is TRBV5-1, the J gene TRBJ2-7; a weak D match, TRBD2 (5 bases). Trimming stripped 4 bases from V and 1 base from J, with 12 bases between. CDR1 is SGHRS and CDR2 is YFSETQ in the germline V gene. CDR3 length: 14 residues. The CDR3 here is CASSDARASYEQYF. CDR3 nucleotide sequence: TGCGCCAGCAGCGATGCGAGGGCGTCCTACGAGCAGTACTTC. Full variable domain (remainder filled in from reference TRBV5-1 and TRBJ2-7): KAGVTQTPRYLIKTRGQQVTLSCSPISGHRSVSWYQQTPGQGLQFLFEYFSETQRNKGNFPGRFSGRQFSNSRSEMNVSTLELGDSALYLCASSDARASYEQYFGPGTRLTVT.

The chain is built from TRBV5-3 and TRBJ1-1; tentatively, D is TRBD1 (5 bases). TRBV5-3 is an open reading frame whose function is uncertain. The V end lost 0 bases, the J end lost 1 base, and 16 bases lay between the germline ends. The CDR3 contains 17 residues. CDR3 sequence reads: CARSLEDRKEENTEAFF. CDR3 sequence (DNA): TGTGCCAGAAGCTTGGAAGACAGAAAAGAGGAGAACACTGAAGCTTTCTTT.

There are a few counts of this clone. The chain links TRBV5-1 to TRBJ1-3; tentative D call: TRBD1 (5 bases). Between the trimmed V and J ends, which lost 1 base and 2 bases, there was a span of 13 bases. Germline values: CDR1 SGHRS, CDR2 YFSETQ. The CDR3 has 16 amino acids. The CDR3 DNA follows: TGCGCCAGCAGCTTGAATCAGGGCTGGGCTGGAAACACCATATATTTT. It encodes CASSLNQGWAGNTIYF.